The 32 T cell receptor beta chains below were found in one sample sequenced in a study of T cells in Graves' hyperthyroidism and ophthalmopathy. RNA transcripts gave rise to amplified TCR beta CDR3 regions. During a first-round RT-PCR of the TCR CDR3, the HTBI primer set was used. TCRdb ran MiXCR on the multiplex PCR reads and lists one entry per CDR3 protein. The sample has 660,000 or so distinct CDR3 sequences; about 45% are singletons. Sequencing was performed on peripheral blood or thyroid tissue (not recorded which). The receptors shown here come from an adult man with Graves' disease, either hyperthyroidism or ophthalmopathy (not recorded which).

The chain combines TRBV25-1 with TRBJ1-1; weak D call: TRBD1 (6 bases). Germline V gives CDR1 MGHDK, CDR2 SYGVNS. V was pared by 8 bases and J by 8 bases, with 27 bases between. The CDR3 sequence is 16 residues long. CDR3 protein: CASLDRPGRGSTEAFF. As DNA, the CDR3 is TGTGCCAGCTTAGACAGGCCAGGACGGGGGAGCACCGAAGCTTTCTTT.

This clonotype has just a few counts. The V gene is TRBV5-1, the J gene TRBJ2-2, with a tentative D call TRBD1 (6 bases). The V gene's germline CDR1 is SGHRS and CDR2 YFSETQ. This CDR3 has 14 amino acids. V lost 1 base and J 6 bases, leaving 10 bases between the germline ends. The CDR3 sequence is CASSLWGHAGELFF. In DNA, the CDR3 is TGCGCCAGCAGCTTGTGGGGGCACGCCGGGGAGCTGTTTTTT.

Note on this clonotype: Sequence at one end of the junction differs from germline and may be a read error. The chain joins TRBV6-1 to TRBJ1-5; D uncertain. The CDR3 loop spans 14 amino acids. In germline, CDR1 is MNHNS, CDR2 SASEGT. The CDR3 spells CAISELAAQEPQHF. The DNA for the CDR3 is TGTGCCATCAGTGAACTGGCAGCCCAGGAGCCCCAGCATTTT.

J is TRBJ2-7 and V is TRBV29-1; 9 bases match TRBD1. This CDR3 is built from 13 residues. V lost 7 bases, J lost 3 bases, and 7 bases stayed unmatched. Germline V gene lookup returns CDR1 SQVTM and CDR2 ANQGSEA. The CDR3 here is CSGLGQGNYEQYF. The DNA for the CDR3 is TGCAGCGGACTGGGACAGGGTAACTACGAGCAGTACTTC.

J is TRBJ1-6 and V is TRBV19, with D hard to call. The ends were cut back, 6 bases at V and 2 bases at J, with 5 bases in the middle. In germline, CDR1 is LNHDA, CDR2 SQIVND (reference sequence). The length of the CDR3 is 13 residues. The CDR3 DNA follows: TGTGCCAGTAGACAGCCCTATAATTCACCCCTCCACTTT. Translated: CASRQPYNSPLHF.

The count of this clonotype is one. The gene calls are TRBV15 and TRBJ1-6, with D tentatively TRBD1 (5 bases). Germline assignment: CDR1 LNHNV and CDR2 YYDKDF (reference sequence). V was pared by 3 bases and J by 7 bases, with 13 bases between. The CDR3 consists of 15 residues. CDR3 in amino acids: CATSRTAGQNSPLHF. CDR3 nucleotide sequence: TGTGCCACCAGCAGGACAGCGGGGCAAAATTCACCCCTCCACTTT.

About this clonotype itself: A single base separates this from a much larger clone, so it may be a read error. Here the CDR3 reads CGVGQGINYGYTF. CDR3 sequence (DNA): TGCGGCGTCGGACAGGGAATAAACTATGGCTACACCTTC. The chain uses TRBV29-1 and TRBJ1-2; 8 bases fit TRBD1. Germline lookup yields CDR1 SQVTM and CDR2 ANQGSEA. The CDR3 totals 13 residues.

This clonotype was found once. The chain is built from TRBV19 and TRBJ2-7; TRBD2 matches at 10 bases. The CDR3 contains 13 residues. Germline CDR1 reads LNHDA; CDR2 reads SQIVND (reference sequence). The CDR3 is CAREQTSGYEQYF. In DNA, the CDR3 is TGTGCTAGAGAACAGACTAGCGGGTACGAGCAGTACTTC.

In its sample, this clonotype was seen many times. The CDR3 region is CASSLTTGYSPLHF. The CDR3 bases are TGTGCCAGCAGCCTTACCACAGGGTACTCACCCCTCCACTTT. V gene TRBV7-8 combines with J gene TRBJ1-6, with a tentative D call TRBD1 (6 bases). Trimming shortened V by 5 bases and J by 10 bases, and 15 bases separated the two germline ends. There are 14 residues in the CDR3. CDR1 and CDR2 (germline): SGHVS, FQNEAQ.

A word on this clonotype: A read error may be the cause here, since a much bigger clone is one base away. The J gene is TRBJ1-5, the V gene TRBV29-1; D remains ambiguous. The CDR3 spans 15 residues. V lost 7 bases, J lost 0 bases, and 16 bases lay in between. Germline values: CDR1 SQVTM, CDR2 ANQGSEA. CDR3 coding DNA: TGCAGCGCGGCCCTCGGAGAGTATAGCAATCAGCCCCAGCATTTT. Residues: CSAALGEYSNQPQHF.

Only a few counts were recorded for this clonotype. The rearrangement links TRBV7-3 to TRBJ1-1; tentative D call: TRBD1 (6 bases). The CDR3 covers 14 residues. V dropped 5 bases and J dropped 4 bases, with 14 bases sitting between them. Germline V gene lookup returns CDR1 SGHTA and CDR2 FQGTGA. Here the CDR3 DNA reads TGTGCCAGCAGCCCCAGCCCAGGGGCCACTGAAGCTTTCTTT. Its translation: CASSPSPGATEAFF. Filled out from reference TRBV7-3 and TRBJ1-1, the complete variable domain reads GAGVSQTPSNKVTEKGKYVELRCDPISGHTALYWYRQSLGQGPEFLIYFQGTGAADDSGLPNDRFFAVRPEGSVSTLKIQRTERGDSAVYLCASSPSPGATEAFFGQGTRLTVV.

This clonotype was seen ten or more times. CDR3 in amino acids: CASQGGRSYNSPLHF. CDR3 DNA sequence: TGTGCCAGCCAAGGGGGCCGGTCCTATAATTCACCCCTCCACTTT. The genes are TRBV7-8 and TRBJ1-6; 7 bases are a match to TRBD1. The CDR3 has 15 residues. V lost 8 bases to trimming and J lost 1 base; unmatched junction nucleotides: 5. Looked up from germline, CDR1 is SGHVS and CDR2 is FQNEAQ.

This clonotype occurred a few times. The rearrangement uses TRBV29-1 and TRBJ1-1; D not certain. Germline V gene data show CDR1 as SQVTM and CDR2 as ANQGSEA. This CDR3 region has 12 residues. Trimming took off 6 bases at V and 0 bases at J, with 8 bases between the two ends. The CDR3 sequence: CSVGYVNTEAFF. The CDR3 coding sequence is TGCAGCGTGGGGTACGTGAACACTGAAGCTTTCTTT.

Concerning this clonotype itself: This may be a read error: a much more frequent sequence differs by one nucleotide. The V call is TRBV14, the J call TRBJ1-2; D is unclear. The CDR3 contains 15 residues. The germline CDR1 and CDR2 sequences are SGHDN and FVKESK. V lost 1 base and J 3 bases, leaving 12 bases between the germline ends. CDR3 DNA: TGTGCCAGCAGCCAAGCTCTTGGGAGTGACTATGGCTACACCTTC. Amino acid sequence: CASSQALGSDYGYTF.

The V gene is TRBV29-1, the J gene TRBJ1-2; D is undetermined. In germline, CDR1 is SQVTM, CDR2 ANQGSEA. CDR3 size: 15 residues. V was trimmed by 2 bases and J by 3 bases, leaving 16 bases between them. The CDR3 DNA reads TGCAGCGTTGAACGTTTACGTCCGCCTCACTATGGCTACACCTTC. This sequence encodes CSVERLRPPHYGYTF.

This clonotype was seen a handful of times. The chain links TRBV7-9 to TRBJ1-6, with 7 bases that match TRBD1. The CDR3 consists of 15 residues. The V and J ends lost 5 bases and 7 bases, in that order; junction bases with no gene match: 8. Germline lookup yields CDR1 SEHNR and CDR2 FQNEAQ (reference sequence). The CDR3 loop reads CASSDRQGYNSPLHF. The CDR3 nucleotides are TGTGCCAGCAGCGATAGACAGGGTTACAATTCACCCCTCCACTTT.

About this clonotype: The germline gene is not matched at one end of the junction; a read error may be the cause. This chain uses TRBV5-1 with TRBJ1-1; D is unresolved. This CDR3 is 15 amino acids long. Germline CDR1 is SGHRS and CDR2 is YFSETQ. DNA of the CDR3: TGCGCCAGCAGCTTGGAACTAACCATGAACACTGAAGCTCTCTTT. It is translated as CASSLELTMNTEALF.

DNA of the CDR3: TGTGCCAGCAGCTTAGTTCGGGTGGGCTTCTCTGGGGCCAACGTCCTGACTTTC. This encodes CASSLVRVGFSGANVLTF. The chain is built from TRBV7-2 and TRBJ2-6; D not certain. Germline CDR1 reads SGHTA; CDR2 reads FQGNSA. CDR3 size: 18 residues. V lost 1 base and J lost 0, with 13 bases in between.

The rearrangement uses TRBV7-3 and TRBJ1-2, with D possibly being TRBD1 (5 bases). Germline assignment: CDR1 SGHTA and CDR2 FQGTGA. The CDR3 runs to 16 residues. V lost 2 bases, J lost 3 bases, and 16 bases lay in between. The CDR3 region has the DNA TGTGCCAGCAGCTTACGGAGGAAAGGGGTGGACTATGGCTACACCTTC. As protein: CASSLRRKGVDYGYTF.

This clonotype was counted between two and nine times. CDR3 sequence reads: CASSLTLSSETQYF. CDR3 bases: TGTGCCAGCAGCCTGACTTTGTCTAGCGAGACCCAGTACTTC. This chain uses TRBV7-3 with TRBJ2-5; perhaps TRBD2 as D (5 bases). V lost 5 bases and J 5 bases, leaving 15 bases between the germline ends. This CDR3 region has 14 residues. The germline gives CDR1 SGHTA, CDR2 FQGTGA.

Points on this clonotype: A read error may produce the germline difference seen at one junction end. The chain uses TRBV10-3 and TRBJ1-1, with 7 bases fitting TRBD1. CDR1 is ENHRY and CDR2 is SYGVKD in the germline V gene. This CDR3 contains 16 residues. The CDR3: CASSEGAGGASTEAFF. The DNA of the CDR3 is TGTGCCAGCAGTGAGGGGGCAGGGGGGGCAAGCACTGAAGCTTTCTTT.

This clonotype showed up just a few times. The rearrangement joins TRBV6-1 to TRBJ1-5, with D possibly TRBD1 on 5 matching bases. The V gene lost 5 bases and the J gene lost 3 bases, with 11 bases spanning the gap. The germline V gene has CDR1 MNHNS and CDR2 SASEGT. CDR3 length: 14 residues. The CDR3 loop reads CASSSGHLNQPQHF. CDR3 sequence (DNA): TGTGCCAGCAGTTCCGGACACCTCAATCAGCCCCAGCATTTT.

This clonotype was seen a handful of times. The CDR3 bases are TGTGCCAGCAGCTGGAGACATTCAACTAATGAAAAACTGTTTTTT. Its translation: CASSWRHSTNEKLFF. The genes are TRBV7-8 and TRBJ1-4, with no clear D. Per germline, CDR1 SGHVS and CDR2 FQNEAQ. The CDR3 runs 15 residues. V was clipped by 4 bases and J by 0 bases, with 9 bases between them.

The V gene is TRBV9, the J gene TRBJ2-3; tentatively, D is TRBD1 (6 bases). CDR3 size: 12 residues. CDR1 and CDR2 from the germline V gene are SGDLS and YYNGEE. Trimming pared 4 bases from V and 8 bases from J, leaving 11 bases between. CDR3 nucleotides: TGTGCCAGCAGCCGGGACATAGGTACGCAGTATTTT. It yields the protein CASSRDIGTQYF.

This clonotype has only a few counts. This sequence joins TRBV20-1 and TRBJ1-2; D not resolved. Germline loops: CDR1 DFQATT, CDR2 SNEGSKA (reference sequence). This CDR3 has 14 amino acids. V was clipped by 2 bases and J by 0 bases, with 10 bases between them. Here the CDR3 DNA reads TGCAGTGCTAGATCCCCGGAGTCTAACTATGGCTACACCTTC. Translated: CSARSPESNYGYTF.

The chain uses TRBV11-3 and TRBJ2-5, with D maybe TRBD2 (6 bases). V was shortened by 1 base and J by 4 bases, with 16 bases between the two germline ends. This CDR3 comprises 16 residues. Per germline, CDR1 SGHNT and CDR2 YENEEA. This CDR3 is CASSLGMGGSVETQYF. The CDR3 bases are TGTGCCAGCAGCTTAGGGATGGGGGGTTCGGTAGAGACCCAGTACTTC.

The V call is TRBV29-1, the J call TRBJ1-5; 10 nucleotides agree with TRBD1. The ends lost 4 bases at V and 6 bases at J; junction bases unmatched: 3. CDR1 is SQVTM and CDR2 is ANQGSEA in the germline V gene. The CDR3 totals 13 residues. For the CDR3, the DNA is TGCAGCGTTGGTGGGACAGGGGTTCAGCCCCAGCATTTT. This translates into CSVGGTGVQPQHF.

V gene TRBV28 combines with J gene TRBJ1-4; D is ambiguous. There are 13 residues in the CDR3. The germline V and J ends were trimmed by 7 bases and 4 bases, with 10 bases remaining between them. Germline lookup yields CDR1 MDHEN and CDR2 SYDVKM. CDR3 residues: CASTGSHNEKLFF. The CDR3 DNA is TGTGCCAGCACGGGCAGCCATAATGAAAAACTGTTTTTT.

This clonotype was observed many times. This sequence joins TRBV7-3 and TRBJ2-2, with D hard to call. V gave up 3 bases and J gave up 6 bases, with 5 bases separating them. CDR1 is SGHTA, CDR2 FQGTGA, per germline. The CDR3 extends over 12 amino acids. The CDR3 here is CASSFNAGELFF. The DNA of the CDR3 is TGTGCCAGCAGCTTTAACGCCGGGGAGCTGTTTTTT. The complete variable domain, with remaining parts taken from reference TRBV7-3 and TRBJ2-2, reads GAGVSQTPSNKVTEKGKYVELRCDPISGHTALYWYRQSLGQGPEFLIYFQGTGAADDSGLPNDRFFAVRPEGSVSTLKIQRTERGDSAVYLCASSFNAGELFFGEGSRLTVL.

This clonotype was observed at least ten times. V and J are TRBV3-1 and TRBJ1-4; D not resolved. CDR3 length: 13 residues. Germline V gives CDR1 LGHDT, CDR2 YNNKEL (reference sequence). V lost 0 bases and J 7 bases, leaving 6 bases between the germline ends. The CDR3 spells CASSQDWGEKLFF. The CDR3 DNA sequence: TGTGCCAGCAGCCAAGATTGGGGTGAAAAACTGTTTTTT.

This clonotype has a handful of counts. Germline is not matched at one junction end, which may reflect a read error. The chain has TRBV10-3 and TRBJ2-7; TRBD2 agrees at 9 bases. Germline values: CDR1 ENHRY, CDR2 SYGVKD. The CDR3 contains 16 residues. The CDR3 reads CASSDPRLAGEGEQYF. In DNA form, the CDR3 reads TGTGCCAGCAGTGACCCCAGGTTAGCGGGAGAGGGCGAGCAGTACTTC.

This clonotype was seen a single time. The rearrangement uses TRBV29-1 and TRBJ1-2, with D possibly TRBD1 on 5 matching bases. V shed 4 bases and J shed 7 bases, with 13 bases lying between them. Germline V gene lookup returns CDR1 SQVTM and CDR2 ANQGSEA. The CDR3 runs to 12 residues. The CDR3 nucleotides read TGCAGCGTTGTCCGGCAGGGCATTGGCTACACCTTC. It is translated as CSVVRQGIGYTF.